This T cell receptor beta chain was captured by sequencing in a study of blood T cell repertoires in COVID-19. Overall study context: The cDNA or gDNA used as material had been derived from T cells, B-cell-depleted T cells, or PBMCs.

The CDR3 is 15 residues long. The germline CDR1 and CDR2 sequences are SGHRS and YFSETQ. The trim removed 0 bases at V and 10 bases at J, leaving 5 bases unmatched. The cohort comprised adults aged about 18 to 89 years residing in about two dozen US areas. Generated by immunoSEQ multiplex PCR, the TCRdb table keeps only in-frame clones and is missing some. The table has over 250,000 clones, around 87% seen once. This sequence originates from a young woman who had recovered from COVID-19. Sequenced sample: PBMCs or T cells enriched from blood (not recorded which). This chain links TRBV5-1 with TRBJ1-6; 9 bases agree with TRBD1. Here the CDR3 DNA reads TGCGCCAGCAGCTTGGCAGGGACAGGGCGCTCACCCCTCCACTTT. It encodes CASSLAGTGRSPLHF.